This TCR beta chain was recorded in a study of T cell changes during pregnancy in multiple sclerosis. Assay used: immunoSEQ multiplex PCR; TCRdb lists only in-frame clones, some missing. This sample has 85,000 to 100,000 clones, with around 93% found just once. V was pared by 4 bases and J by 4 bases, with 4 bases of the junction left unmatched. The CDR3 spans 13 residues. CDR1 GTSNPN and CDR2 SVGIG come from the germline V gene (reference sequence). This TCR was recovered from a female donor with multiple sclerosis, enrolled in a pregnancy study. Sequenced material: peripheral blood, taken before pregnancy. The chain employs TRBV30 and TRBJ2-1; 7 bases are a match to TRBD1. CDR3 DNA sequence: TGTGCCTGGATGAGGGGGCCATACAATGAGCAGTTCTTC. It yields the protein CAWMRGPYNEQFF.